This TCR beta chain was found in a study of T cell responses to AZD1222 COVID-19 vaccine. Broader study findings: Reports say nearly half of spike-specific TCRs go after unmutated variant regions. The study found vaccine-associated CD4 TCRs spanning spike, dominant at 160-218 and 743-854. After the peak T cell response, and only then, were repertoires sampled. Females outnumbered males among donors, who were mostly white British; clonal diversity was possibly underestimated.

This clone was seen a single time. As yet, its antigen is unknown. The CDR3 runs to 12 residues. With 4 bases removed from V and 4 bases from J, the gap between germline ends came to 11 bases. CDR1 SQVTM and CDR2 ANQGSEA come from the germline V gene. Assay: immunoSEQ multiplex PCR; the TCRdb copy retains only in-frame clones and omits some. The table has roughly 160,000 clones, 70% to 90% seen once. The chain combines TRBV29-1 with TRBJ2-7; possibly TRBD2 for D (6 bases). The TCR originated in an adult who received the AZD1222 COVID-19 vaccine. The specimen was peripheral blood, collected 28 days after the second AZD1222 dose. The CDR3 DNA reads TGCAGCGTTGCCCCAGGGAGGTACGAGCAGTACTTC. It is translated as CSVAPGRYEQYF.